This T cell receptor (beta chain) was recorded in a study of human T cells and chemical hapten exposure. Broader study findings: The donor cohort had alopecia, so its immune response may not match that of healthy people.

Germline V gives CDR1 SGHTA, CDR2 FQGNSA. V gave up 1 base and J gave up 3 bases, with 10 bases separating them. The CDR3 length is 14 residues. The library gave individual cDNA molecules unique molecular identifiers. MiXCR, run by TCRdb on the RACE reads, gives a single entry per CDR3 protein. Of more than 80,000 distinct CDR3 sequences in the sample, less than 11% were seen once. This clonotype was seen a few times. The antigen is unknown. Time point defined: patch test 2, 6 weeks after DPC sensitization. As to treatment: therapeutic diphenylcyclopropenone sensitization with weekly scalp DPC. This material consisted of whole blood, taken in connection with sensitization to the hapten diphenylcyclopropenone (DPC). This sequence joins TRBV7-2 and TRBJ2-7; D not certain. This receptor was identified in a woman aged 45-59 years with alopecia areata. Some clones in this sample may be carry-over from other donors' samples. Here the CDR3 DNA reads TGTGCCAGCAGCTTAGATCCTTCGAGCTACGAGCAGTACTTC. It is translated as CASSLDPSSYEQYF.